A selection of T cell receptor beta chains follows, all from one sample in a study of response to subunit inactivated influenza vaccine. MiXCR, run by TCRdb on the RT-PCR reads, gives a single entry per CDR3 protein. The sample carries 650,000 to 800,000 distinct CDR3 sequences, more than 11% recorded once. The material sequenced was PBMCs from blood, taken roughly 15 days before vaccination. Every receptor here comes from a man aged 50 to 59 who received an inactivated influenza vaccine. Both conserved end residues are part of each CDR3. Fields, in order: clone size, V gene, J gene, D gene, CDR3 protein, CDR3 DNA. D genes are given only for firm matches. Where a row states a size, it is once, few, many or the class of an expanded clone; other rows omit it.

size: many; V: TRBV4-2; J: TRBJ2-7; D: NA; CDR3: CASSQRIGDSYEQYF; DNA: TGTGCCAGCAGCCAGCGAATCGGAGATTCCTACGAGCAGTACTTC
size: many; V: TRBV6-1; J: TRBJ2-7; D: TRBD2; CDR3: CASSKGRKTSGPYEQYF; DNA: TGTGCCAGCAGCAAAGGCCGCAAGACTAGCGGACCTTACGAGCAGTACTTC
size: few; V: TRBV19; J: TRBJ2-7; D: NA; CDR3: CASSIGRNYEQYF; DNA: TGTGCCAGTAGTATAGGAAGAAACTACGAGCAGTACTTC
size: NA; V: TRBV5-1; J: TRBJ1-1; D: TRBD1; CDR3: CASSFRTGWNTEAFF; DNA: TGCGCCAGCAGCTTCAGGACAGGGTGGAACACTGAAGCTTTCTTT
size: NA; V: TRBV7-2; J: TRBJ2-5; D: NA; CDR3: CASSLVRGTQETQYF; DNA: TGTGCCAGCAGCTTAGTTCGGGGAACCCAAGAGACCCAGTACTTC
size: NA; V: TRBV6-2/TRBV6-3; J: TRBJ2-6; D: TRBD1; CDR3: CASTRQGVSGANVLTF; DNA: TGTGCCAGCACCAGACAGGGGGTGTCTGGGGCTAACGTCCTGACTTTC
size: NA; V: TRBV4-1; J: TRBJ1-3; D: NA; CDR3: CASSQVGRGPSGNTIYF; DNA: TGCGCCAGCAGCCAAGTGGGACGTGGGCCCTCTGGAAACACCATATATTTT
size: NA; V: TRBV4-3; J: TRBJ2-3; D: TRBD2; CDR3: CASSQVRSSGRTSTDTQYF; DNA: TGCGCCAGCAGCCAAGTGAGGTCTAGCGGGAGAACTAGCACAGATACGCAGTATTTT
size: many; V: TRBV5-1; J: TRBJ2-7; D: NA; CDR3: CASSLGSYEYF; DNA: TGCGCCAGCAGCTTGGGGTCATACGAGTACTTC
size: NA; V: TRBV18; J: TRBJ2-7; D: NA; CDR3: CASSPGPSEKNEQYF; DNA: TGTGCCAGCTCACCGGGACCCTCGGAAAAGAACGAGCAGTACTTC
size: few; V: TRBV7-9; J: TRBJ2-3; D: NA; CDR3: CASSLGGLADTQYF; DNA: TGTGCCAGCAGCCTGGGCGGGCTGGCAGATACGCAGTATTTT